These 25 T cell receptor beta chains were all obtained from the same sample, sequenced in a study of CD8+CD57+ T cells in acquired aplastic anemia. Genomic DNA served as template for TCR beta VDJ and CDR3 profiling. TCRdb reanalysed the reads using MiXCR and keeps one entry per CDR3 protein. This sample carries about 200,000 distinct CDR3 sequences, roughly 35% of them seen once, and the ten largest clones take 1.1%. Sequenced sample: sorted CD4+, CD8+, or CD8+CD57+ T cells (not recorded which) from PBMCs. Receptors originate from a human donor in good health, serving as a control.

The chain uses TRBV7-9 and TRBJ1-2, with 7 bases lining up with TRBD1. Germline V gene data show CDR1 as SEHNR and CDR2 as FQNEAQ (reference sequence). Losses at the gene ends were 8 bases for V and 7 bases for J; bases not matched to a gene: 13. The CDR3 covers 14 residues. The CDR3 DNA reads as TGTGCCAGCGGCAGAAGTCTAGGGGGCTCTGGCTACACCTTC. Translated: CASGRSLGGSGYTF.

This clonotype was found many times. The chain links TRBV7-2 to TRBJ2-5; no definite D call. V shed 3 bases and J shed 5 bases, with 10 bases lying between them. The CDR3 is 13 amino acids. Germline CDR1 is SGHTA and CDR2 is FQGNSA. The CDR3 loop is CASSFWVEETQYF. CDR3 bases: TGTGCCAGCAGCTTTTGGGTTGAGGAGACCCAGTACTTC.

This clonotype has at least ten counts. This rearrangement joins TRBV13 to TRBJ1-1; tentatively, D is TRBD1 (6 bases). The ends were cut back, 3 bases at V and 4 bases at J, with 9 bases in the middle. The CDR3 spans 13 residues. The germline V gene has CDR1 PRHDT and CDR2 FYEKMQ (reference sequence). CDR3 coding DNA: TGTGCCAGCAGCTTCATACAGGGCACTGAAGCTTTCTTT. Translating gives CASSFIQGTEAFF.

This clonotype was counted a few times. The chain recombines TRBV3-1 with TRBJ1-4; D is unresolved. Germline lookup yields CDR1 LGHDT and CDR2 YNNKEL (reference sequence). With 4 bases removed from V and 4 bases from J, the gap between germline ends came to 13 bases. The CDR3 length is 15 residues. The CDR3 loop is CASSPWGGNNEKLFF. CDR3 nucleotide sequence: TGTGCCAGCAGCCCCTGGGGAGGGAATAATGAAAAACTGTTTTTT.

The table lists this clonotype with a count of one. The chain recombines TRBV2 with TRBJ1-2, with a tentative D call TRBD1 (6 bases). The germline V and J ends were trimmed by 6 bases and 7 bases, with 12 bases remaining between them. The CDR3 is 12 amino acids. Germline CDR1 is SNHLY and CDR2 is FYNNEI. The CDR3 sequence is CASRLQGRGYTF. In nucleotides, the CDR3 is TGTGCCAGCAGGCTACAGGGTCGTGGCTACACCTTC.

The J gene is TRBJ2-5, the V gene TRBV2, with 10 bases fitting TRBD2. CDR3 length: 15 residues. V shed 3 bases, J shed 7 bases, and the junction held 8 bases outside the gene matches. CDR1 and CDR2 from the germline V gene are SNHLY and FYNNEI. CDR3 amino acids: CASSEASGGVGTQYF. CDR3 coding DNA: TGTGCCAGCAGTGAGGCTAGCGGGGGAGTTGGGACCCAGTACTTC.

For this clonotype: This could be a read error, since a much larger clone is one nucleotide away. The chain recombines TRBV18 with TRBJ2-1; tentatively, D is TRBD1 or TRBD2 (6 bases each). V dropped 3 bases and J dropped 10 bases, with 13 bases sitting between them. The CDR3 is 13 residues long. Per germline, CDR1 KGHSH and CDR2 LQKENI. CDR3 sequence (DNA): TGTGCCAGCTCACCGGGGGCGGACTACGAGCAGTTCTTC. This codes for CASSPGADYEQFF.

Points on this clonotype: A much larger clone is a single base away; this may be a read error. The V gene is TRBV7-9, the J gene TRBJ2-1; a possible D gene is TRBD2 (7 bases). The CDR3 totals 16 residues. V dropped 6 bases and J dropped 7 bases, with 22 bases sitting between them. Germline V CDR1 and CDR2: SEHNR, FQNEAQ (reference sequence). CDR3 loop: CASRSATGGRRNEQFF. CDR3 DNA: TGTGCCAGCAGAAGTGCAACGGGGGGCCGTCGGAATGAGCAGTTCTTC.

There are a few counts of this clonotype. The chain links TRBV20-1 to TRBJ2-1; 12 bases align to TRBD2. Germline-derived CDR1 and CDR2 are DFQATT and SNEGSKA (reference sequence). V lost 3 bases, J lost 9 bases, and 9 bases stayed unmatched. The CDR3 is 15 residues long. The CDR3 here is CSASRLAGVLGEQFF. For the CDR3, the DNA is TGCAGTGCTAGCCGACTAGCGGGAGTTCTCGGTGAGCAGTTCTTC.

This clonotype turned up a few times. The rearrangement joins TRBV30 to TRBJ1-1; 9 nucleotides line up with TRBD1. The V segment lost 3 bases and the J segment 1 base; nucleotides outside the gene matches: 0. The germline V gene encodes CDR1 GTSNPN and CDR2 SVGIG (reference sequence). The CDR3 has 13 residues. As DNA, the CDR3 is TGTGCCTGGAGGGGACAGGGGAACACTGAAGCTTTCTTT. This translates into CAWRGQGNTEAFF.

This clonotype was observed a few times. A much larger clone lies a single base off, so this may be a read error. The V and J genes are TRBV11-2 and TRBJ2-1; D is unresolved. Germline loops: CDR1 SGHAT, CDR2 FQNNGV. V was pared by 4 bases and J by 8 bases, with 18 bases between. The CDR3 runs 15 residues. CDR3 residues: CASSSRFDGRDEQFF. In nucleotides, the CDR3 is TGTGCCAGCAGCTCCCGTTTCGATGGGCGAGATGAGCAGTTCTTC.

This clonotype was observed a handful of times. V usage is TRBV5-6 and J usage is TRBJ1-6, with a possible D match to TRBD1 (5 bases). Germline lookup yields CDR1 SGHDT and CDR2 YYEEEE. V lost 3 bases to trimming and J lost 14 bases, with 15 bases between them. CDR3 length: 13 amino acids. The CDR3 is CASSSFLGDTLHF. In DNA form, the CDR3 reads TGTGCCAGCAGCTCCTTTTTGGGGGATACCCTCCACTTT.

The CDR3 protein is CASRGPEGYEKLFF. CDR3 nucleotides: TGTGCCAGCAGAGGTCCAGAAGGGTATGAAAAACTGTTTTTT. J is TRBJ1-4 and V is TRBV2; D remains unclear. The CDR3 totals 14 residues. CDR1 and CDR2 from the germline V gene are SNHLY and FYNNEI. Trimming pared 6 bases from V and 6 bases from J, leaving 14 bases between.

This clonotype has ten or more counts. The V call is TRBV20-1, the J call TRBJ2-7; no clear D. Germline V gene lookup returns CDR1 DFQATT and CDR2 SNEGSKA (reference sequence). V lost 3 bases to trimming and J lost 2 bases, with 14 bases between them. There are 14 residues in the CDR3. CDR3 DNA: TGCAGTGCTAGTAGCTCGGGCAGGACCTACGAGCAGTACTTC. Translating it yields CSASSSGRTYEQYF.

This clonotype was counted at least ten times. The V gene is TRBV15, the J gene TRBJ1-5; the D is unclear. The CDR3 totals 13 residues. The V gene lost 0 bases and the J gene lost 4 bases, with 4 bases spanning the gap. Germline assignment: CDR1 LNHNV and CDR2 YYDKDF (reference sequence). CDR3 in amino acids: CATSREGNQPQHF. As DNA, the CDR3 is TGTGCCACCAGCAGAGAGGGAAATCAGCCCCAGCATTTT.

The rearrangement links TRBV6-2 or TRBV6-3 to TRBJ2-3, with 12 bases lining up with TRBD2. V dropped 2 bases and J dropped 0; count of bases not matched to a gene: 3. In germline, CDR1 is MNHEY, CDR2 SVGEGT. CDR3 size: 17 residues. The CDR3 reads CASSYDGLAGSTDTQYF. In nucleotides, the CDR3 is TGTGCCAGCAGTTACGACGGACTAGCGGGAAGCACAGATACGCAGTATTTT.

About this clonotype: It is likely a read error, because the conserved phenylalanine at the end of the CDR3 is missing. The DNA is omitted, as the CDR3 cannot be located on it reliably, and the CDR3 follows TCRdb's listing. The chain employs TRBV20-1 and TRBJ1-1. From its first to its last residue, the CDR3 has 8 amino acids. Per germline, CDR1 DFQATT and CDR2 SNEGSKA (reference sequence). This chain's CDR3 is CSVLPSMV.

The chain couples TRBV29-1 to TRBJ2-7; 10 bases map to TRBD2. In germline, CDR1 is SQVTM, CDR2 ANQGSEA. V trimming: 7 bases; J trimming: 2 bases; junction bases outside the gene matches: 11. This CDR3 is built from 15 residues. The CDR3 bases are TGCAGCGCAGACACTAGCGGGGCCGACACCTACGAGCAGTACTTC. Its protein is CSADTSGADTYEQYF.

Comments on this clonotype: Just one base apart from a much larger clone, this may be a read error. Given the absence of the conserved phenylalanine or tryptophan at the CDR3 end, a read error is likely. V usage is TRBV5-1 and J usage is TRBJ1-2, with no clear D. V was pared by 2 bases and J by 8 bases, with 13 bases between. The CDR3 is made up of 13 amino acids. Germline V gene sequence: CDR1 SGHRS, CDR2 YFSETQ. The CDR3 region is CASSFSIVVGYTL. DNA of the CDR3: TGCGCCAGCAGCTTCAGCATCGTAGTCGGCTACACCCTC.

This chain uses TRBV19 with TRBJ2-2; 16 bases are a match to TRBD2. Trimming took 5 bases from V and 5 from J; bases not matched to a gene: 11. Germline V gene sequence: CDR1 LNHDA, CDR2 SQIVND (reference sequence). The CDR3 length is 19 residues. DNA of the CDR3: TGTGCCAGTAGTCTCCGGGGGACTAGCGGGAGGGTACGGACCGGGGAGCTGTTTTTT. This translates into CASSLRGTSGRVRTGELFF. The full variable domain, rest sourced from reference TRBV19 and TRBJ2-2, is DGGITQSPKYLFRKEGQNVTLSCEQNLNHDAMYWYRQDPGQGLRLIYYSQIVNDFQKGDIAEGYSVSREKKESFPLTVTSAQKNPTAFYLCASSLRGTSGRVRTGELFFGEGSRLTVL.

The chain combines TRBV14 with TRBJ1-1; D call uncertain. In germline, CDR1 is SGHDN, CDR2 FVKESK. Trimming removed 0 bases from V and 5 bases from J, with 7 bases in between. The length of the CDR3 is 13 residues. The CDR3, as DNA: TGTGCCAGCAGCCAAGAACCGGGGACTGAAGCTTTCTTT. It yields the protein CASSQEPGTEAFF.

This clonotype came up many times. The J gene is TRBJ2-7, the V gene TRBV7-2; tentative D call: TRBD1 (6 bases). Germline V gene sequence: CDR1 SGHTA, CDR2 FQGNSA. V shed 7 bases and J shed 0 bases, with 16 bases lying between them. The CDR3 is made up of 15 amino acids. This CDR3 is CASTPDTGSSYEQYF. The CDR3, as DNA: TGTGCCAGCACTCCCGATACAGGGAGCTCCTACGAGCAGTACTTC.

This clonotype has only a few counts. This chain links TRBV6-5 with TRBJ2-1, with no clear D. The ends were cut back, 6 bases at V and 1 base at J, with 10 bases in the middle. Germline assignment: CDR1 MNHEY and CDR2 SVGAGI. This CDR3 comprises 14 residues. This chain's CDR3 is CASSALGSYNEQFF. CDR3 DNA: TGTGCCAGCAGCGCATTGGGGTCCTACAATGAGCAGTTCTTC.

This clonotype was picked up many times. For the CDR3, the DNA is TGCGCCAGCAGCGTACAGGGGGGGAACACTGAAGCTTTCTTT. It is translated as CASSVQGGNTEAFF. The rearrangement joins TRBV5-1 to TRBJ1-1; 8 bases line up with TRBD1. The CDR3 is 14 amino acids. Trimming took 4 bases from V and 1 from J; bases not matched to a gene: 3. Germline CDR1 is SGHRS and CDR2 is YFSETQ.

With regard to this clonotype: A much larger clone sits a single nucleotide away, making a read error possible. The missing conserved phenylalanine or tryptophan at the end of this CDR3 makes a read error likely. The chain links TRBV5-1 to TRBJ1-3; D gene uncertain. CDR1 and CDR2 from the germline V gene are SGHRS and YFSETQ. This CDR3 has 13 residues. V was clipped by 1 base and J by 2 bases, with 4 bases between them. In nucleotides, the CDR3 is TGCGCCAGCAGCTTGACGGCTGGAAACACCATATATTCT. Amino acids: CASSLTAGNTIYS.